This paragraph covers one T cell receptor (beta chain) sequence. The data stem from a study of T-cell memory formation after mild COVID-19. TCRdb recomputed calls from the 5' RACE reads with MiXCR, one row per CDR3 protein. This table has about 38,000 distinct CDR3 sequences, roughly 11% appearing once. Germline CDR1 reads LGHNA; CDR2 reads YSLEER. The J segment lost 11 bases and the V segment lost 4 bases, leaving 19 bases of the junction unmatched. This CDR3 spans 16 amino acids. The specimen was PBMCs or a T cell subset sorted from them (not recorded which). V is TRBV4-3 and J is TRBJ1-1; 7 positions match TRBD1. This clonotype originated in a man younger than 30 who had mild COVID-19 (a few samples of this study predate the infection). Cell type and time point are not known. CDR3 nucleotides: TGCGCCAGCAGCCCTACTACCCAATCAGGGGGAGGAATGGCTTTCTTT. Its translation is CASSPTTQSGGGMAFF.